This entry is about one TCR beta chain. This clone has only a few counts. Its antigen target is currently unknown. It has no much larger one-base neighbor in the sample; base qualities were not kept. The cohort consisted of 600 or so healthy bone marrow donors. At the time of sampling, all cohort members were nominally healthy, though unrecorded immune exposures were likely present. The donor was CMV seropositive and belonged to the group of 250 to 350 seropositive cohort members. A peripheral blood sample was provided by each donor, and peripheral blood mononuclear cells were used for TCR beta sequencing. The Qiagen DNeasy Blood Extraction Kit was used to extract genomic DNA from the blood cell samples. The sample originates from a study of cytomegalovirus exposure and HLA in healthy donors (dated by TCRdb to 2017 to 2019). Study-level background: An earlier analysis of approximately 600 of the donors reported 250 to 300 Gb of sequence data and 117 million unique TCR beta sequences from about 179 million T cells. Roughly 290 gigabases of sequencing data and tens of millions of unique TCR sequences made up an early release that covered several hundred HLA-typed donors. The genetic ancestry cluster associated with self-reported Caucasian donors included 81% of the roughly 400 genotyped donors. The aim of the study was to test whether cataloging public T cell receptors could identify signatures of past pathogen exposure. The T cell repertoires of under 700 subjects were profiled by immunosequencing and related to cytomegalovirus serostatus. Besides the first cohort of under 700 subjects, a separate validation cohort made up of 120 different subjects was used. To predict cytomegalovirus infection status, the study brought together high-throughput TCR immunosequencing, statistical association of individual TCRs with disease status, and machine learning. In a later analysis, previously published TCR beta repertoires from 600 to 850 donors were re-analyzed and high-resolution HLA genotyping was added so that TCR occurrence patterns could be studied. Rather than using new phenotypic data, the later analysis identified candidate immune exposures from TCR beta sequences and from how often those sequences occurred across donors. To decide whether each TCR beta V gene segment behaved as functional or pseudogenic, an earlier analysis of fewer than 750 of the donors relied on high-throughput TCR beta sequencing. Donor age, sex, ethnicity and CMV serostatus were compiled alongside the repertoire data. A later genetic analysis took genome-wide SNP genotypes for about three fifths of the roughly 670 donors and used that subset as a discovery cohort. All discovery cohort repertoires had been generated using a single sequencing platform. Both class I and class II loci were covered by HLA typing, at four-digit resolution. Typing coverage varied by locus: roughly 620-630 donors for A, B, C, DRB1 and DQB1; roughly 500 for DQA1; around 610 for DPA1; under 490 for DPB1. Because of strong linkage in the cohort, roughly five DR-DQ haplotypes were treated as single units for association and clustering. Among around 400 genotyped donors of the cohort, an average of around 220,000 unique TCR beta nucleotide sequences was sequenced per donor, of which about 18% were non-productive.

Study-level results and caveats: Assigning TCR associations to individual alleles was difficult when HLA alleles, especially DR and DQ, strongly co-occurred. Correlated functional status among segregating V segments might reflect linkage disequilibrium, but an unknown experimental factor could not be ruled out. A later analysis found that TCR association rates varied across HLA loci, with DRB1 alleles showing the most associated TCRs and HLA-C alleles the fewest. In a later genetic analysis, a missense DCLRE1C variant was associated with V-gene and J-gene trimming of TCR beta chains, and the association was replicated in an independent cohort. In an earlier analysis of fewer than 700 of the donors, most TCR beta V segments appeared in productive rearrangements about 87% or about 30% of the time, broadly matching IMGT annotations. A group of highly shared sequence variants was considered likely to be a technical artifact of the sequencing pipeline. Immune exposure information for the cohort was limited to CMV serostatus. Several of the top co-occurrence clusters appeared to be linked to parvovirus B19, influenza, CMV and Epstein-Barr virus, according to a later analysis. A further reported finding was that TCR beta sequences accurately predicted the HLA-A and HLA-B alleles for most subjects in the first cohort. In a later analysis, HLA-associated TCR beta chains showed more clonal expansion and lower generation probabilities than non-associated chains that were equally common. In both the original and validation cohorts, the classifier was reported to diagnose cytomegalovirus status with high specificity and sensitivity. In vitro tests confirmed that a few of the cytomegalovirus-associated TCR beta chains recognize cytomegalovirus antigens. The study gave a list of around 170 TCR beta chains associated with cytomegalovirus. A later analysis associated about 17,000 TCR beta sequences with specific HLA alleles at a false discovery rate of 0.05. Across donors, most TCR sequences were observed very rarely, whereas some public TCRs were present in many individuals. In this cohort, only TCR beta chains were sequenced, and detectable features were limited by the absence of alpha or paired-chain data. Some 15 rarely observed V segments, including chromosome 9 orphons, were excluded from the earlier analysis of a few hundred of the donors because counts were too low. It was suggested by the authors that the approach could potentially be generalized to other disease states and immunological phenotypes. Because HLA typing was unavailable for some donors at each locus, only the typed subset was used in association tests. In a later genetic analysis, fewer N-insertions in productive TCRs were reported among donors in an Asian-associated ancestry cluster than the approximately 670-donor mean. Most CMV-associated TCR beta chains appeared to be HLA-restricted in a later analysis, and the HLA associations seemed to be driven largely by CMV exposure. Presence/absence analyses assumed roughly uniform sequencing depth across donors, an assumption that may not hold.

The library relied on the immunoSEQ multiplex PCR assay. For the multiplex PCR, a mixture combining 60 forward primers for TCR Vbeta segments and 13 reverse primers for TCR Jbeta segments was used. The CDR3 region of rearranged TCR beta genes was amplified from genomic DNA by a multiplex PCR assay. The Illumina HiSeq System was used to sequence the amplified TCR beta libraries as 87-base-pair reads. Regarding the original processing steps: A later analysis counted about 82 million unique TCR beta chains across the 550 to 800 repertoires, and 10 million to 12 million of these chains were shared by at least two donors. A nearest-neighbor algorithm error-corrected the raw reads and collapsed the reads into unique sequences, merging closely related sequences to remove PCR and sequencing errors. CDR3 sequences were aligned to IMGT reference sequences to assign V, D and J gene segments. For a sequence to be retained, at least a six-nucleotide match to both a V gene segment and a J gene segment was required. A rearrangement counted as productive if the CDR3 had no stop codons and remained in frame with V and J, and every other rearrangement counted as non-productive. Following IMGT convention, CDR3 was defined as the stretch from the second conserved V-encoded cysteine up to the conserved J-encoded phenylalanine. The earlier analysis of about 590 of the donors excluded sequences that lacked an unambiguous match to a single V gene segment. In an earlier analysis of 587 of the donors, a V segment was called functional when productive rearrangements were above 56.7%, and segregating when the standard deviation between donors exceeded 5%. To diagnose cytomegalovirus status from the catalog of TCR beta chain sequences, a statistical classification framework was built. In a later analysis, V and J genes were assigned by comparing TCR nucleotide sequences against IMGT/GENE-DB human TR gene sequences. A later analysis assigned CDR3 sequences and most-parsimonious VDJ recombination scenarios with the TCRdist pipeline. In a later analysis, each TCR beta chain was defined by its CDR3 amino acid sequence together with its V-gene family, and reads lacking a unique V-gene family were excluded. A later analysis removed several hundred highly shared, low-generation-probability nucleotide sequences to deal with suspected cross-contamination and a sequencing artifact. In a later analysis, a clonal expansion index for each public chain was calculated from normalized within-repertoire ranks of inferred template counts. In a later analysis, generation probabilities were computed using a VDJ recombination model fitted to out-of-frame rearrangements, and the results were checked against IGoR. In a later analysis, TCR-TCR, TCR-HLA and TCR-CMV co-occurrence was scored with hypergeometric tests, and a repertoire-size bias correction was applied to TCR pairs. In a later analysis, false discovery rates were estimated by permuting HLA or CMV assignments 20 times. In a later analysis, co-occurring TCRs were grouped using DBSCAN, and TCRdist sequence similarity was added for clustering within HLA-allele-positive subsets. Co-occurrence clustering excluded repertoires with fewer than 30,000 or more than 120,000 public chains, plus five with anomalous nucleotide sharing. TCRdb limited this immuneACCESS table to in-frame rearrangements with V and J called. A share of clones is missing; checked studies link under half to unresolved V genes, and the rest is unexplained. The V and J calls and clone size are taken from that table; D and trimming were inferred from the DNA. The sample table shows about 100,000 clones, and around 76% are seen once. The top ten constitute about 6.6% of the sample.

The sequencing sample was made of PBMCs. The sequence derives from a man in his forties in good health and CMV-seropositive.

The DNA reads TGTGCCAGCCCTACTAGTCCTTCCTACGAGCAGTACTTC. Protein translation: CASPTSPSYEQYF. This sequence uses TRBV6-8 and TRBJ2-7; the D gene is possibly TRBD2, with 5 bases matching. The CDR3, from cysteine to phenylalanine, totals 13 residues. Only the CDR3 part of the read is kept: 39 bases, read in frame from the first base. Based on the germline V gene, the CDR1 and CDR2 sequences are MNHGY and SAAAGT. The junction shows trimming of 8 bases on V and 1 base on J, plus 12 bases between the germline ends.